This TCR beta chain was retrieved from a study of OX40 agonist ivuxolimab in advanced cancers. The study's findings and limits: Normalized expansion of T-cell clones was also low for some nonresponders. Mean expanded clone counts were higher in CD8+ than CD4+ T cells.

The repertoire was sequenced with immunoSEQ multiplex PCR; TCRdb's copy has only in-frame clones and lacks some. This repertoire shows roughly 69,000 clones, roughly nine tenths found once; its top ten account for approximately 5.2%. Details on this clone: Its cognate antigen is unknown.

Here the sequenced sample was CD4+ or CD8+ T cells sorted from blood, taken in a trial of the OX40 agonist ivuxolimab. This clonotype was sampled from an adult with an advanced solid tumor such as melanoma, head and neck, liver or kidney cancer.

The CDR3 sequence: CASSSRGLAGGSSYEQYF. CDR3 nucleotides: TGTGCCAGCAGCTCCCGCGGACTAGCGGGAGGGAGCTCCTACGAGCAGTACTTC. The V gene is TRBV7-2, the J gene TRBJ2-7, with 15 bases fitting TRBD2. J gave up 0 bases and V 4 bases, and 7 bases lay outside the gene matches. This CDR3 has 18 amino acids. Germline V lookup: CDR1 SGHTA, CDR2 FQGNSA.